Shown below are 5 T cell receptor beta chains from a single sample sequenced in a study of identical twins. MiXCR was run by TCRdb on the 5' RACE reads, yielding one entry per CDR3 protein. The sample includes about 480,000 distinct CDR3 sequences, 13% to 15% seen only once; the top ten take about 0.52%. These records were also assigned to another study, of yellow fever vaccine responses in identical twins.

The sample consisted of CD4+ T cells sorted from blood. These TCRs come from a young woman in good health.

This chain links TRBV6-1 with TRBJ2-5; 10 bases are a match to TRBD1. This CDR3 spans 16 amino acids. The junction had 10 bases not matched to a gene; V was cut back by 5 bases and J by 4 bases. Germline V lookup: CDR1 MNHNS, CDR2 SASEGT. CDR3 bases: TGTGCCAGCAGTACCCTAGGGACAGGGGTTCGAGAGACCCAGTACTTC. It translates to CASSTLGTGVRETQYF.

V is TRBV7-2 and J is TRBJ2-2, with D possibly matching TRBD1 (6 bases). This CDR3 is 13 amino acids long. In germline, CDR1 is SGHTA, CDR2 FQGNSA. Trimming cost V 5 bases and J 7 bases, with 11 bases left between them. As DNA, the CDR3 is TGTGCCAGCAGCCCTGGGGGCATCGGGGAGCTGTTTTTT. It encodes CASSPGGIGELFF.

CDR3 DNA sequence: TGTGCCAGCAGTTACAGCGGGAATCCGACCACCGGGGAGCTGTTTTTT. It translates to CASSYSGNPTTGELFF. The chain recombines TRBV6-5 with TRBJ2-2, with TRBD2 identical over 7 bases. V lost 2 bases, J lost 4 bases, and 7 bases stayed unmatched. Germline V gives CDR1 MNHEY, CDR2 SVGAGI. The CDR3 contains 16 residues.

The rearrangement links TRBV27 to TRBJ2-7; TRBD2 is a possible D gene (7 bases). The V end lost 3 bases, the J end lost 7 bases, and 16 bases lay between the germline ends. The germline V gene has CDR1 MNHEY and CDR2 SMNVEV (reference sequence). This CDR3 has 14 amino acids. Here the CDR3 DNA reads TGTGCCAGCAGTTTGCGGGGGCGGTTAGAGGAGCAGTACTTC. Translating it yields CASSLRGRLEEQYF.

This clonotype showed up just a few times. This chain links TRBV2 with TRBJ2-5; TRBD1 might be the D (7 bases). V lost 1 base to trimming and J lost 3 bases, with 15 bases between them. Germline loops: CDR1 SNHLY, CDR2 FYNNEI. This CDR3 is built from 16 residues. The chain's CDR3 is CASSEDAGGWKETQYF. CDR3 nucleotides: TGTGCCAGCAGTGAAGACGCAGGGGGGTGGAAAGAGACCCAGTACTTC. Drawing the rest from reference TRBV2 and TRBJ2-5, the complete variable domain is EPEVTQTPSHQVTQMGQEVILRCVPISNHLYFYWYRQILGQKVEFLVSFYNNEISEKSEIFDDQFSVERPDGSNFTLKIRSTKLEDSAMYFCASSEDAGGWKETQYFGPGTRLLVL.